The 6 T cell receptor beta chains in this list originate from one sample, sequenced in a study of CD8+ T cells in alopecia areata. Extracted from the samples, RNA was reverse transcribed into cDNA to serve as the sequencing template. TCRdb's table, derived via immunoSEQ multiplex PCR, lists solely in-frame clones and lacks some. The sample has a few hundred thousand clones, over 45% seen once; the top ten hold about 0.89%. Treatment given: oral pan-JAK inhibitor, 5-10 mg twice daily. The sequences come from CD4+ T cells sorted from blood, collected at week 52, from a patient treated with tofacitinib. Receptor source: a human donor with alopecia areata.

This clone was seen a handful of times. The V call is TRBV9, the J call TRBJ1-4; TRBD1 might be the D (5 bases). This CDR3 comprises 14 residues. V lost 4 bases and J 8 bases, leaving 15 bases between the germline ends. Germline V gene sequence: CDR1 SGDLS, CDR2 YYNGEE. The CDR3 bases are TGTGCCAGCAGCCGTCGGGACCTGGGCGAAAAACTGTTTTTT. Residues: CASSRRDLGEKLFF.

The V gene is TRBV9, the J gene TRBJ2-5; perhaps D is TRBD1 or TRBD2 (5 bases each). This CDR3 spans 14 amino acids. Trimming stripped 4 bases from V and 1 base from J, with 11 bases between. Germline V gene lookup returns CDR1 SGDLS and CDR2 YYNGEE. The CDR3 region has the DNA TGTGCCAGCAGCATGGGGACGTTCCAAGAGACCCAGTACTTC. Protein product: CASSMGTFQETQYF.

The CDR3 region is CASNLRGDSPLHF. The CDR3 DNA reads as TGTGCCAGCAATCTTAGGGGGGATTCACCCCTCCACTTT. This sequence joins TRBV2 and TRBJ1-6, with D possibly matching TRBD1 (6 bases). The V gene lost 7 bases and the J gene lost 8 bases, with 12 bases spanning the gap. Germline values: CDR1 SNHLY, CDR2 FYNNEI. The CDR3 covers 13 residues. The whole variable domain, remainder taken from reference TRBV2 and TRBJ1-6, is EPEVTQTPSHQVTQMGQEVILRCVPISNHLYFYWYRQILGQKVEFLVSFYNNEISEKSEIFDDQFSVERPDGSNFTLKIRSTKLEDSAMYFCASNLRGDSPLHFGNGTRLTVT.

This chain uses TRBV4-3 with TRBJ2-5; tentatively, D is TRBD2 (5 bases). Trimming left V 5 bases short and J 8 bases short, with 15 bases between. From germline, CDR1 is LGHNA and CDR2 YSLEER. This CDR3 spans 13 amino acids. The CDR3 bases are TGCGCCAGCAGCTCGGACCGGGGTGGCACCCAGTACTTC. Its protein is CASSSDRGGTQYF.

The rearrangement joins TRBV5-1 to TRBJ1-2, with a possible D match to TRBD1 (5 bases). V was shortened by 3 bases and J by 3 bases, with 6 bases between the two germline ends. Germline V lookup: CDR1 SGHRS, CDR2 YFSETQ. There are 12 residues in the CDR3. The CDR3 spells CASSWGDYGYTF. DNA for the CDR3: TGCGCCAGCAGCTGGGGCGACTATGGCTACACCTTC.

This clone was seen just once. The chain links TRBV5-1 to TRBJ2-3; D remains unclear. From germline, CDR1 is SGHRS and CDR2 YFSETQ. The CDR3 extends over 16 amino acids. V shed 0 bases and J shed 5 bases, with 16 bases lying between them. The CDR3 DNA sequence: TGCGCCAGCAGCTTGGCCGGCAGACCCCGAGAAGATACGCAGTATTTT. This translates into CASSLAGRPREDTQYF.